What follows is one T cell receptor (beta chain) and its context. Its antigen remains unknown. By flow cytometry, patients selected for sequencing had shown an expansion of CD8+CD57+ cells. Genomic DNA, the template, was used for profiling of the TCR beta VDJ and CDR3. TCRdb fed the reads into MiXCR, producing one record per CDR3 protein. Of about 470,000 distinct CDR3 sequences in the sample, about a third are singletons; the top ten hold nearly 0.85%. The CDR3 extends over 12 amino acids. The V gene's germline CDR1 is LNHDA and CDR2 SQIVND (reference sequence). J gave up 10 bases and V 4 bases, and 3 bases lay outside the gene matches. The entry originates in a study of CD8+CD57+ T cells in acquired aplastic anemia. General observations from the study: CD8+ Simpson's diversity did not differ significantly between patients and controls.

The sequenced sample consisted of sorted CD4+, CD8+, or CD8+CD57+ T cells (not recorded which) from PBMCs. The sequence derives from a human donor with aplastic anemia. The gene calls are TRBV19 and TRBJ1-1, with 10 bases lining up with TRBD1. The CDR3 spells CASSTTGGRAFF. The CDR3 nucleotides read TGTGCCAGTAGTACGACAGGGGGCAGAGCTTTCTTT.